Listed below are T cell receptor beta chains from one sample, sequenced in a study of blood T cell repertoires in COVID-19. The assay was immunoSEQ multiplex PCR, and TCRdb's table has in-frame clones only and misses some. The repertoire holds about 260,000 clones, about 87% seen once, with approximately 3.7% in the top ten. The sample consisted of peripheral blood. The receptors stem from a man aged 55-75 years who had recovered from COVID-19. Each CDR3 is given with its conserved first and last residue. Each record gives: CDR3 protein, CDR3 DNA, V gene, clone size, D gene, J gene. The D gene is left open where the match is weak. The size of a clone is reported for some rows only, either as once, few or many, or as a class for expanded clones.

CDR3: CASSWSTGLHHEQYF
DNA: TGTGCCAGCAGCTGGTCGACAGGGTTACACCACGAGCAGTACTTC
V: TRBV7-9
size: NA
D: TRBD1
J: TRBJ2-7

CDR3: CASRPGNSYNSPLHF
DNA: TGTGCCAGCAGACCAGGAAACTCCTATAATTCACCCCTCCACTTT
V: TRBV7-2
size: NA
D: NA
J: TRBJ1-6

CDR3: CASSLSREQFF
DNA: TGTGCCAGCAGCTTATCTAGAGAGCAGTTCTTC
V: TRBV7-2
size: once
D: NA
J: TRBJ2-1

CDR3: CASSKGTDRILSYGYTF
DNA: TGCGCCAGCAGCAAGGGAACTGACAGGATTTTATCTTATGGCTACACCTTC
V: TRBV4-1
size: once
D: NA
J: TRBJ1-2

CDR3: CASKATGVGGELFF
DNA: TGTGCCAGCAAGGCGACAGGGGTCGGCGGGGAGCTGTTTTTT
V: TRBV2
size: NA
D: TRBD1
J: TRBJ2-2

CDR3: CASRHPGQGYGYTF
DNA: TGTGCCAGCAGACATCCGGGACAGGGATATGGCTACACCTTC
V: TRBV6-5
size: NA
D: TRBD1
J: TRBJ1-2

CDR3: CASSPEVQPGANVLTF
DNA: TGTGCCAGCAGCCCTGAGGTGCAGCCTGGGGCCAACGTCCTGACTTTC
V: TRBV7-3
size: NA
D: NA
J: TRBJ2-6

CDR3: CASSSRTSGGTDTQYF
DNA: TGTGCCAGTAGTTCCCGGACTAGCGGGGGCACAGATACGCAGTATTTT
V: TRBV19
size: NA
D: TRBD2
J: TRBJ2-3

CDR3: CASSPWGGRGSSYEQYF
DNA: TGTGCCAGCAGCCCCTGGGGGGGCAGAGGGAGCTCCTACGAGCAGTACTTC
V: TRBV7-9
size: NA
D: NA
J: TRBJ2-7

CDR3: CASSLGGRTGVSGELFF
DNA: TGTGCCAGCAGCTTGGGGGGCCGGACAGGGGTTTCCGGGGAGCTGTTTTTT
V: TRBV5-6
size: NA
D: TRBD1
J: TRBJ2-2

CDR3: CASTRGRSGGAHEQFF
DNA: TGTGCCAGCACCAGGGGCCGTAGCGGGGGGGCCCATGAGCAGTTCTTC
V: TRBV2
size: NA
D: TRBD2
J: TRBJ2-1

CDR3: CSVEAPGSTEAFF
DNA: TGCAGCGTTGAAGCCCCAGGGTCCACTGAAGCTTTCTTT
V: TRBV29-1
size: NA
D: NA
J: TRBJ1-1

CDR3: CASSPGQIPYNEQFF
DNA: TGCGCCAGCAGCCCGGGACAGATCCCTTACAATGAGCAGTTCTTC
V: TRBV5-1
size: NA
D: TRBD1
J: TRBJ2-1

CDR3: CASSQANSKQETQYF
DNA: TGCGCCAGCAGCCAAGCAAACAGTAAACAAGAGACCCAGTACTTC
V: TRBV4-1
size: NA
D: NA
J: TRBJ2-5

CDR3: CASSIGQGDNTEAFF
DNA: TGCGCCAGCAGCATAGGACAGGGGGACAATACTGAAGCTTTCTTT
V: TRBV5-1
size: NA
D: TRBD1
J: TRBJ1-1

CDR3: CASSDSRGTEAFF
DNA: TGTGCCAGCAGTGACTCGAGGGGGACTGAAGCTTTCTTT
V: TRBV6-4
size: NA
D: NA
J: TRBJ1-1

CDR3: CASSPSQVGSSSGNTIYF
DNA: TGTGCCAGCTCACCCAGCCAAGTCGGGAGTTCCTCTGGAAACACCATATATTTT
V: TRBV18
size: NA
D: NA
J: TRBJ1-3

CDR3: CASSLAGSGTRETQYF
DNA: TGCGCCAGCAGCTTGGCGGGGTCGGGCACCCGGGAGACCCAGTACTTC
V: TRBV5-1
size: NA
D: NA
J: TRBJ2-5

CDR3: CASSATLRTGQEAFF
DNA: TGTGCCAGCAGCGCAACCCTAAGGACAGGACAAGAAGCTTTCTTT
V: TRBV9
size: NA
D: TRBD1
J: TRBJ1-1

CDR3: CASNGLSYGYTF
DNA: TGTGCCAGTAATGGTCTAAGCTATGGCTACACCTTC
V: TRBV19
size: NA
D: NA
J: TRBJ1-2

CDR3: CASSLSTAAQGETQYF
DNA: TGTGCCAGCAGTTTATCGACCGCGGCCCAGGGAGAGACCCAGTACTTC
V: TRBV27
size: NA
D: NA
J: TRBJ2-5

CDR3: CASSLRGATNEKLFF
DNA: TGTGCCAGCAGCTTGCGGGGAGCAACTAATGAAAAACTGTTTTTT
V: TRBV5-8
size: NA
D: NA
J: TRBJ1-4

CDR3: CASSLSSGGAGEQFF
DNA: TGTGCCAGCAGCTTGAGTAGCGGGGGGGCGGGTGAGCAGTTCTTC
V: TRBV7-2
size: NA
D: TRBD2
J: TRBJ2-1

CDR3: CASSVGGEEGNTIYF
DNA: TGTGCCAGCAGCGTAGGGGGAGAAGAGGGAAACACCATATATTTT
V: TRBV9
size: NA
D: NA
J: TRBJ1-3

CDR3: CASSFTEDTQYF
DNA: TGCGCCAGCAGCTTTACGGAGGATACGCAGTATTTT
V: TRBV5-1
size: NA
D: NA
J: TRBJ2-3

CDR3: CASTPGQGVNEQFF
DNA: TGCGCCAGCACCCCTGGACAGGGGGTCAATGAGCAGTTCTTC
V: TRBV10-1
size: NA
D: TRBD1
J: TRBJ2-1

CDR3: CASSEAGLTEAFF
DNA: TGTGCCAGCAGTGAAGCGGGTCTCACTGAAGCTTTCTTT
V: TRBV25-1
size: NA
D: NA
J: TRBJ1-1

CDR3: CASSQTTGAPGLEYIQYF
DNA: TGTGCCAGCAGCCAAACTACAGGGGCCCCGGGCCTAGAATACATTCAGTACTTC
V: TRBV3-1/TRBV3-2
size: once
D: TRBD1
J: TRBJ2-4

CDR3: CASSPMGGNTEAFF
DNA: TGTGCCAGCAGCCCGATGGGGGGGAACACTGAAGCTTTCTTT
V: TRBV7-8
size: NA
D: NA
J: TRBJ1-1

CDR3: CATSRNREYEQYF
DNA: TGTGCCACCAGCAGAAACAGGGAGTACGAGCAGTACTTC
V: TRBV15
size: NA
D: NA
J: TRBJ2-7

CDR3: CASSLGTRTTNEKLFF
DNA: TGTGCCAGCAGCTTGGGCACCAGGACTACTAATGAAAAACTGTTTTTT
V: TRBV5-6
size: NA
D: NA
J: TRBJ1-4

CDR3: CASSASVGLTYNEQFF
DNA: TGTGCCAGCAGCGCCTCCGTAGGACTAACCTACAATGAGCAGTTCTTC
V: TRBV9
size: once
D: NA
J: TRBJ2-1

CDR3: CASRIAGYGYTF
DNA: TGTGCCAGCAGGATAGCCGGGTATGGCTACACCTTC
V: TRBV2
size: NA
D: NA
J: TRBJ1-2

CDR3: CASSSGQGMRNSPLHF
DNA: TGTGCCAGCAGTTCGGGACAGGGTATGAGGAATTCACCCCTCCACTTT
V: TRBV9
size: NA
D: TRBD1
J: TRBJ1-6

CDR3: CASSPFGNQPQHF
DNA: TGTGCCAGCAGCCCCTTCGGTAATCAGCCCCAGCATTTT
V: TRBV6-5
size: NA
D: NA
J: TRBJ1-5

CDR3: CASSYSIGGSHTGELFF
DNA: TGTGCCAGCAGTTACTCGATAGGAGGGAGCCACACCGGGGAGCTGTTTTTT
V: TRBV6-2/TRBV6-3
size: NA
D: NA
J: TRBJ2-2

CDR3: CASRLTGSAARALNTEAFF
DNA: TGTGCCAGCAGGTTAACCGGCTCAGCGGCGAGGGCCCTGAACACTGAAGCTTTCTTT
V: TRBV7-3
size: NA
D: NA
J: TRBJ1-1

CDR3: CASSKPGLENEQFF
DNA: TGCGCCAGCAGCAAGCCGGGACTGGAAAATGAGCAGTTCTTC
V: TRBV5-1
size: NA
D: NA
J: TRBJ2-1

CDR3: CASSVMGQANYGYTF
DNA: TGTGCCAGCAGCGTAATGGGACAGGCTAACTATGGCTACACCTTC
V: TRBV9
size: NA
D: TRBD1
J: TRBJ1-2

CDR3: CASSPGPDTQYF
DNA: TGTGCCAGCAGTCCTGGCCCAGATACGCAGTATTTT
V: TRBV6-5
size: once
D: NA
J: TRBJ2-3

CDR3: CASGDRIAIPYF
DNA: TGTGCCAGCGGGGACAGAATTGCCATCCCGTACTTC
V: TRBV6-5
size: NA
D: TRBD1
J: TRBJ2-4

CDR3: CASGWEGHYGYTF
DNA: TGTGCTAGTGGCTGGGAGGGGCACTATGGCTACACCTTC
V: TRBV12-5
size: NA
D: NA
J: TRBJ1-2

CDR3: CASSLVRGSVREQYF
DNA: TGTGCCAGCAGCTTGGTTAGGGGTAGTGTTCGCGAGCAGTACTTC
V: TRBV5-8
size: NA
D: NA
J: TRBJ2-7

CDR3: CASSSQGTDTQYF
DNA: TGTGCCAGCTCATCACAGGGGACAGATACGCAGTATTTT
V: TRBV18
size: NA
D: TRBD1
J: TRBJ2-3

CDR3: CSVARSPNEQFF
DNA: TGCAGCGTTGCCCGTTCCCCCAATGAGCAGTTCTTC
V: TRBV29-1
size: NA
D: NA
J: TRBJ2-1

CDR3: CASSWDRGNTQYF
DNA: TGTGCCAGCAGTTGGGACAGGGGGAATACGCAGTATTTT
V: TRBV12-3/TRBV12-4
size: once
D: TRBD1
J: TRBJ2-3

CDR3: CASSLRGGSDTQYF
DNA: TGTGCCAGCTCGCTTCGGGGGGGGTCAGATACGCAGTATTTT
V: TRBV18
size: NA
D: TRBD2
J: TRBJ2-3

CDR3: CSVESTGTGREQYF
DNA: TGCAGCGTTGAATCAACCGGGACAGGGCGCGAGCAGTACTTC
V: TRBV29-1
size: few
D: TRBD1
J: TRBJ2-7

CDR3: CASSAGQNQETQYF
DNA: TGTGCCAGCAGTGCGGGACAGAACCAAGAGACCCAGTACTTC
V: TRBV2
size: NA
D: TRBD1
J: TRBJ2-5

CDR3: CASSFGGLASYNEQFF
DNA: TGTGCCAGCAGCTTCGGAGGACTAGCCTCCTACAATGAGCAGTTCTTC
V: TRBV7-3
size: NA
D: TRBD2
J: TRBJ2-1

CDR3: CASSQDNLAYEQYF
DNA: TGTGCCAGCAGCCAAGACAACTTGGCCTACGAGCAGTACTTC
V: TRBV14
size: NA
D: NA
J: TRBJ2-7

CDR3: CASSLWVRDSYGYTF
DNA: TGTGCCAGCAGTTTATGGGTAAGGGACAGCTATGGCTACACCTTC
V: TRBV28
size: few
D: TRBD1
J: TRBJ1-2

CDR3: CASSLGLAGGPSTGELFF
DNA: TGTGCCAGCAGCCTGGGACTAGCGGGGGGGCCGAGCACCGGGGAGCTGTTTTTT
V: TRBV4-2
size: once
D: TRBD2
J: TRBJ2-2

CDR3: CASSLGQSDNEKLFF
DNA: TGCGCCAGCAGCTTGGGACAGAGTGATAATGAAAAACTGTTTTTT
V: TRBV5-1
size: NA
D: NA
J: TRBJ1-4

CDR3: CASGRGSSNYGYTF
DNA: TGTGCCAGCGGCAGGGGGAGCTCTAACTATGGCTACACCTTC
V: TRBV7-2
size: NA
D: TRBD1
J: TRBJ1-2

CDR3: CASSGGGGSREQFF
DNA: TGCGCCAGCTCGGGGGGAGGGGGTAGCCGGGAGCAGTTCTTC
V: TRBV10-1
size: NA
D: NA
J: TRBJ2-1

CDR3: CASSSTGGEEKLFF
DNA: TGCGCCAGCAGTTCGACAGGGGGGGAGGAAAAACTGTTTTTT
V: TRBV5-1
size: NA
D: TRBD1
J: TRBJ1-4

CDR3: CASSLEQGAYEQYF
DNA: TGCGCCAGCAGCTTGGAGCAGGGGGCTTACGAGCAGTACTTC
V: TRBV5-1
size: NA
D: TRBD1
J: TRBJ2-7

CDR3: CASSGPTSGGSPGEQYF
DNA: TGCGCCAGCAGTGGCCCGACTAGCGGGGGGTCACCCGGCGAGCAGTACTTC
V: TRBV10-2
size: NA
D: TRBD2
J: TRBJ2-7

CDR3: CASSSSGGEETQYF
DNA: TGTGCCAGCAGTTCCAGCGGGGGGGAAGAGACCCAGTACTTC
V: TRBV7-2
size: NA
D: TRBD2
J: TRBJ2-5